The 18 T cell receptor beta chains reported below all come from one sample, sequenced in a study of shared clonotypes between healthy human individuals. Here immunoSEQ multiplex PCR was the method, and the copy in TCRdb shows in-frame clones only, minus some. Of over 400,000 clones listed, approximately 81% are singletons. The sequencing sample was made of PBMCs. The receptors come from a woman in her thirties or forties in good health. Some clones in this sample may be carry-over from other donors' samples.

CDR3 bases: TGTGCCAGCAGTTTCTTGGGAGATACGCAGTATTTT. As protein: CASSFLGDTQYF. The chain employs TRBV28 and TRBJ2-3, with D hard to call. The CDR3 loop spans 12 amino acids. V shed 3 bases and J shed 5 bases, with 6 bases lying between them. Germline V gives CDR1 MDHEN, CDR2 SYDVKM.

CDR3 in amino acids: CASSQDLGSGANVLTF. In nucleotides, the CDR3 is TGTGCCAGCAGCCAAGATCTAGGGAGCGGGGCCAACGTCCTGACTTTC. The genes are TRBV5-4 and TRBJ2-6; D possibly corresponds to TRBD2 (5 bases). The length of the CDR3 is 16 residues. The V end was cut by 4 bases, the J end by 4 bases, with 15 bases between. Germline CDR1 SGHNT, CDR2 YYREEE (reference sequence).

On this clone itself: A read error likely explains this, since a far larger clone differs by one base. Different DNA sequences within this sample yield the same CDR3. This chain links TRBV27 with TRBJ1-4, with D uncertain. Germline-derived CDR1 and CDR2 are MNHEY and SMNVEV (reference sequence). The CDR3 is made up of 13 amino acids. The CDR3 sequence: CASSFGPGKKLFF. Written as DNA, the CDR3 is TGTGCAAGCAGTTTTGGTCCGGGAAAGAAACTGTTTTTT.

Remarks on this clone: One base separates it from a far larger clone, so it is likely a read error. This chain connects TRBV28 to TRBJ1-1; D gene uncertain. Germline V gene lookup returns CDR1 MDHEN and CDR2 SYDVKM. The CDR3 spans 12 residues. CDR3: CASGFPSTEAFF. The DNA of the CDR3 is TGTGCCAGCGGTTTCCCCAGTACTGAAGCTTTCTTT.

Written as DNA, the CDR3 is TGTGCCAGCAGCTTGGACGACAATGAGCAGTTCTTC. Translating gives CASSLDDNEQFF. The chain recombines TRBV5-4 with TRBJ2-1; D not certain. Germline CDR1 and CDR2: SGHNT and YYREEE (reference sequence). The V and J ends lost 0 bases and 5 bases respectively, with 3 bases between them. There are 12 residues in the CDR3.

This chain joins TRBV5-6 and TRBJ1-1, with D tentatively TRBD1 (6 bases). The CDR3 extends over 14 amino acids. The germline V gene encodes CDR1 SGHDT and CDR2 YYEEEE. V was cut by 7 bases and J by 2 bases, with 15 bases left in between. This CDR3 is CASGTYRVNTEAFF. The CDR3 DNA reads TGTGCCAGCGGAACTTACAGGGTCAACACTGAAGCTTTCTTT.

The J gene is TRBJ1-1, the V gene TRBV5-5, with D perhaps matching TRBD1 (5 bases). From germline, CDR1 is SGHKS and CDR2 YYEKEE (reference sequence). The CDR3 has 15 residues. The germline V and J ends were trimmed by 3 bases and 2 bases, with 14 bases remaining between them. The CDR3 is CASSYTWDQNTEAFF. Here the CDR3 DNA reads TGTGCCAGCAGCTATACTTGGGACCAAAACACTGAAGCTTTCTTT.

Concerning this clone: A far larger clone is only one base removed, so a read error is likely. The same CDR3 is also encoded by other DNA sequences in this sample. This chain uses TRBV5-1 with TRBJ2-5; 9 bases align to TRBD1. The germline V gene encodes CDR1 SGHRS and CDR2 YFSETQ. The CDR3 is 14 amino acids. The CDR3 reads CASSLQGAGETQYF. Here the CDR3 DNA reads TGCGCTAGCAGCTTACAGGGGGCAGGGGAGACCCAGTACTTC.

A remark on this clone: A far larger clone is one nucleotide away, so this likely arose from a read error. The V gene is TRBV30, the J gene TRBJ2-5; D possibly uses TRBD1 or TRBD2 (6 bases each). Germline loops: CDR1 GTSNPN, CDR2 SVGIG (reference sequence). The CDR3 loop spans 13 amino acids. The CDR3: CAWRLGGQDTQYF. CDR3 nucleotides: TGTGCCTGGAGGCTGGGGGGCCAAGATACCCAGTACTTC.

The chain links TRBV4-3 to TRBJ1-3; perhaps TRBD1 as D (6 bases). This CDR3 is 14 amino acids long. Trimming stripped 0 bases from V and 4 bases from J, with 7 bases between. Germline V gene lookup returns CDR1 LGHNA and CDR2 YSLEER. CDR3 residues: CASSQEGQGNTIYF. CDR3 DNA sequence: TGCGCCAGCAGCCAAGAAGGACAGGGAAACACCATATATTTT.

CDR3 sequence reads: CASSISGPQGTDTQYF. The CDR3 coding sequence is TGTGCCAGTAGTATCAGCGGACCCCAAGGCACAGATACGCAGTATTTT. V usage is TRBV19 and J usage is TRBJ2-3, with D perhaps matching TRBD2 (5 bases). Trimming cost V 3 bases and J 1 base, with 14 bases left between them. This CDR3 spans 16 amino acids. CDR1 and CDR2 from the germline V gene are LNHDA and SQIVND (reference sequence).

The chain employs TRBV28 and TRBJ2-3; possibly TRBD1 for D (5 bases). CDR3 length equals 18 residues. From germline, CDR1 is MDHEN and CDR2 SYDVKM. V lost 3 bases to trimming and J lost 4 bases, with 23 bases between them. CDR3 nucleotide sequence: TGTGCCAGCAGTTTGGTCCGGATATGGGGCACTTTTGCAGATACGCAGTATTTT. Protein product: CASSLVRIWGTFADTQYF. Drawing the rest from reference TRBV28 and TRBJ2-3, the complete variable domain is DVKVTQSSRYLVKRTGEKVFLECVQDMDHENMFWYRQDPGLGLRLIYFSYDVKMKEKGDIPEGYSVSREKKERFSLILESASTNQTSMYLCASSLVRIWGTFADTQYFGPGTRLTVL.

CDR3 loop: CASSWTGGNYEQYF. DNA for the CDR3: TGCGCCAGCAGCTGGACAGGGGGGAACTACGAGCAGTACTTC. This sequence joins TRBV5-1 and TRBJ2-7, with 10 bases matching TRBD1. This CDR3 region has 14 residues. Germline V gives CDR1 SGHRS, CDR2 YFSETQ. The J segment lost 3 bases and the V segment lost 3 bases, leaving 3 bases of the junction unmatched.

The CDR3 region has the DNA TGTGCCAGCAGCTTGTCGGGGGGATTGGGCTACGAGCAGTACTTC. Translation: CASSLSGGLGYEQYF. The chain recombines TRBV5-4 with TRBJ2-7, with 7 bases aligning to TRBD2. The length of the CDR3 is 15 residues. J was trimmed by 3 bases and V by 1 base; bases with no gene match: 7. The germline gives CDR1 SGHNT, CDR2 YYREEE (reference sequence).

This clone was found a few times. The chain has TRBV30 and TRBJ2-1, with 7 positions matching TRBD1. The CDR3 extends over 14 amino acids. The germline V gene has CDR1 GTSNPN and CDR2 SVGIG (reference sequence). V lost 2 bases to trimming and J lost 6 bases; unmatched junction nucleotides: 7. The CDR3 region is CAWSPGQMRNEQFF. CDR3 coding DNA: TGTGCCTGGAGTCCGGGACAGATGCGCAATGAGCAGTTCTTC.

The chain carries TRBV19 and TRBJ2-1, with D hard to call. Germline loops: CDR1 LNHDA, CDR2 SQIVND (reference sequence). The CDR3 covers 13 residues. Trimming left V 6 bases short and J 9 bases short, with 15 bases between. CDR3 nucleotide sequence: TGTGCCAGTAGACTCCCCGCGGCAACTGAGCAGTTCTTC. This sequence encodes CASRLPAATEQFF.

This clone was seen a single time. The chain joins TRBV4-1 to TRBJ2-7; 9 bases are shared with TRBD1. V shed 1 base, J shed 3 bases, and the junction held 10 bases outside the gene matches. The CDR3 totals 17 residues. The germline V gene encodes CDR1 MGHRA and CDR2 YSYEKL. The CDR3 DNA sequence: TGCGCCAGCAGCCAAGGATTTACGGGACAGGGCCTCTACGAGCAGTACTTC. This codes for CASSQGFTGQGLYEQYF.

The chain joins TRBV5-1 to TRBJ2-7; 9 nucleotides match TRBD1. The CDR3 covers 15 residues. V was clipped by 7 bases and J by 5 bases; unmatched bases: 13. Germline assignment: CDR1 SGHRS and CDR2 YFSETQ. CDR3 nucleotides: TGCGCCAGCGGGGGACAAGGACAGGGGAGAGACGAGCAGTACTTC. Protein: CASGGQGQGRDEQYF.